The 19 T cell receptor beta chains below were found in one sample sequenced in a study of cytomegalovirus exposure and HLA in healthy donors. PCR amplification relied on 60 Vbeta primers (plus 13 Jbeta primers). Profiled with immunoSEQ multiplex PCR; TCRdb holds only in-frame clones, not every one. The profile shows some 150,000 clones, roughly 79% of them singletons. The sequenced sample consisted of PBMCs. These receptors all come from a man between 25 and 39 years old in good health and CMV-seropositive.

This clone is a singleton in its sample. This chain uses TRBV7-9 with TRBJ2-7; D unclear. Germline CDR1 is SEHNR and CDR2 is FQNEAQ (reference sequence). The CDR3 contains 14 residues. V lost 7 bases to trimming and J lost 0 bases, with 13 bases between them. CDR3 sequence reads: CASNIQMDSYEQYF. CDR3 DNA sequence: TGTGCCAGCAACATACAGATGGACTCCTACGAGCAGTACTTC.

The gene calls are TRBV5-4 and TRBJ2-3; the D is unclear. CDR3 length: 12 residues. The V and J ends lost 7 bases and 0 bases respectively, with 6 bases between them. Germline V lookup: CDR1 SGHNT, CDR2 YYREEE (reference sequence). The CDR3 DNA follows: TGTGCCAGCGCGAGAAGCACAGATACGCAGTATTTT. As protein: CASARSTDTQYF.

The CDR3 protein is CASSAGQSSSYEQYF. CDR3 DNA sequence: TGTGCCAGCAGTGCGGGACAGTCCTCCTCCTACGAGCAGTACTTC. J is TRBJ2-7 and V is TRBV28; TRBD1 might be the D (7 bases). The CDR3 has 15 amino acids. V lost 5 bases, J lost 0 bases, and 14 bases lay in between. Germline V gives CDR1 MDHEN, CDR2 SYDVKM.

The table lists this clone with a count of one. In nucleotides, the CDR3 is TGTGCCAGCAGCGTAGAGGAGGTTGGGACGGGAGTCTACGAGCAGTACTTC. As protein: CASSVEEVGTGVYEQYF. The V call is TRBV9, the J call TRBJ2-7; D might be TRBD2 (6 bases). The CDR3 contains 17 residues. Germline V lookup: CDR1 SGDLS, CDR2 YYNGEE. Trimming removed 0 bases at V and 3 bases at J, with 19 bases between.

V usage is TRBV5-1 and J usage is TRBJ1-2, with D uncertain. In germline, CDR1 is SGHRS, CDR2 YFSETQ. V was trimmed by 0 bases and J by 10 bases, leaving 13 bases between them. CDR3 length: 13 residues. The chain's CDR3 is CASSLGYSPHYTF. Here the CDR3 DNA reads TGCGCCAGCAGCTTGGGGTACAGTCCCCACTACACCTTC.

This sequence joins TRBV6-5 and TRBJ2-7, with D possibly matching TRBD1 (6 bases). The CDR3 has 12 residues. Trimming took off 5 bases at V and 7 bases at J, with 12 bases between the two ends. Germline loops: CDR1 MNHEY, CDR2 SVGAGI. CDR3 amino acids: CASSLGGEEQYF. CDR3 sequence (DNA): TGTGCCAGCAGTCTAGGGGGAGAGGAGCAGTACTTC.

This chain joins TRBV4-1 and TRBJ1-4; the D is unclear. V dropped 0 bases and J dropped 3 bases, with 8 bases sitting between them. Germline V gene data show CDR1 as MGHRA and CDR2 as YSYEKL. This CDR3 region has 15 residues. In nucleotides, the CDR3 is TGCGCCAGCAGCCAAGATAACGGGTCTAATGAAAAACTGTTTTTT. Amino acid sequence: CASSQDNGSNEKLFF.

J is TRBJ1-6 and V is TRBV19, with 10 bases aligning to TRBD1. J lost 0 bases, V lost 5 bases, and 13 bases had no gene match. This CDR3 spans 20 amino acids. CDR1 and CDR2 (germline): LNHDA, SQIVND (reference sequence). The CDR3 nucleotides are TGTGCCAGTAGTCCAAGACGGGGACAGGGGAGCAGCTCCTATAATTCACCCCTCCACTTT. This translates into CASSPRRGQGSSSYNSPLHF.

V usage is TRBV9 and J usage is TRBJ2-2, with D perhaps TRBD2 (5 bases). There are 15 residues in the CDR3. Trimming took off 2 bases at V and 0 bases at J, with 8 bases between the two ends. Germline V gene data show CDR1 as SGDLS and CDR2 as YYNGEE. The CDR3: CASSVGVANTGELFF. In DNA form, the CDR3 reads TGTGCCAGCAGCGTGGGAGTCGCGAACACCGGGGAGCTGTTTTTT.

This chain links TRBV11-2 with TRBJ2-7; D call uncertain. V shed 3 bases and J shed 5 bases, with 8 bases lying between them. Germline CDR1 is SGHAT and CDR2 is FQNNGV. The CDR3 is 12 residues long. This CDR3 is CASSFPPNEQYF. The CDR3 nucleotides are TGTGCCAGCAGCTTTCCCCCCAACGAGCAGTACTTC.

The chain has TRBV4-2 and TRBJ2-3; 7 bases are shared with TRBD2. Trimming removed 3 bases from V and 3 bases from J; junction bases left unmatched: 3. The length of the CDR3 is 14 residues. Germline-derived CDR1 and CDR2 are LGHNA and YNFKEQ. DNA for the CDR3: TGTGCCAGCAGCCAGGGGGGAGGGACAGATACGCAGTATTTT. Amino acid sequence: CASSQGGGTDTQYF.

The CDR3 reads CASSYRGGPSHNEQFF. The CDR3 nucleotides read TGTGCCAGCAGTTACCGCGGGGGGCCCTCGCATAATGAGCAGTTCTTC. The V and J genes are TRBV6-5 and TRBJ2-1, with 8 bases matching TRBD2. V trimming: 2 bases; J trimming: 7 bases; junction bases outside the gene matches: 10. The CDR3 loop spans 16 amino acids. Germline CDR1 reads MNHEY; CDR2 reads SVGAGI.

J is TRBJ1-2 and V is TRBV7-9; 9 bases line up with TRBD1. Unmatched junction bases numbered 6, after V lost 9 bases and J lost 1 base. Looked up from germline, CDR1 is SEHNR and CDR2 is FQNEAQ (reference sequence). The CDR3 runs to 14 residues. CDR3 bases: TGTGCCAGTACACAGGGGGCGAATAACTATGGCTACACCTTC. This codes for CASTQGANNYGYTF.

There are a few counts of this clone. The V and J genes are TRBV6-5 and TRBJ1-2; 7 nucleotides match TRBD1. This CDR3 contains 13 residues. Germline CDR1 and CDR2: MNHEY and SVGAGI. Germline trimming cut 6 bases from V and 3 bases from J; bases unmatched to any gene: 4. CDR3 loop: CASRSGTDYGYTF. The CDR3 coding sequence is TGTGCCAGCAGATCCGGGACAGACTATGGCTACACCTTC.

The chain combines TRBV5-6 with TRBJ2-3; 10 positions agree with TRBD1. The CDR3 covers 16 residues. The ends lost 4 bases at V and 0 bases at J; junction bases unmatched: 5. The germline V gene encodes CDR1 SGHDT and CDR2 YYEEEE. CDR3 protein: CASSLRTGGSTDTQYF. DNA of the CDR3: TGTGCCAGCAGCCTACGGACAGGGGGTAGCACAGATACGCAGTATTTT.

The V and J genes are TRBV30 and TRBJ2-5, with 7 bases matching TRBD1. V lost 2 bases to trimming and J lost 4 bases; unmatched junction nucleotides: 10. This CDR3 comprises 15 residues. The V gene's germline CDR1 is GTSNPN and CDR2 SVGIG (reference sequence). The CDR3 region is CAWSSWGQRGETQYF. CDR3 nucleotides: TGTGCCTGGAGTTCCTGGGGACAGAGGGGAGAGACCCAGTACTTC.

This chain joins TRBV11-3 and TRBJ2-7, with 10 bases lining up with TRBD1. V was pared by 7 bases and J by 5 bases, with 5 bases of the junction left unmatched. The germline CDR1 and CDR2 sequences are SGHNT and YENEEA. The CDR3 length is 13 residues. CDR3 DNA: TGTGCCAGCAAAACCGGGACAGGGGACGAGCAGTACTTC. Encoded protein: CASKTGTGDEQYF.

The chain is built from TRBV7-8 and TRBJ2-1; D possibly corresponds to TRBD1 (5 bases). Germline V lookup: CDR1 SGHVS, CDR2 FQNEAQ. The CDR3 length is 14 residues. V lost 5 bases and J lost 2, with 10 bases in between. CDR3 protein: CASSPRQTYNEQFF. The CDR3 DNA follows: TGTGCCAGCAGCCCGAGACAGACCTACAATGAGCAGTTCTTC.

The chain joins TRBV12-2 to TRBJ2-7; the table's D call, TRBD1, was not checked against the DNA. TRBV12-2 is a recognized pseudogene. This CDR3 is 16 amino acids long. The CDR3 DNA follows: TGTGCAAGTCGCTTAGCCACAGGACAGGTTACCTACGAGCAGTACTTC. This encodes CASRLATGQVTYEQYF.